This TCR beta chain was obtained from a study of technical replicates of blood from a handful of donors. Trimming took 8 bases from V and 9 from J; bases not matched to a gene: 9. Germline values: CDR1 LNHDA, CDR2 SQIVND (reference sequence). The CDR3 spans 13 residues. Libraries were prepared by immunoSEQ multiplex PCR; TCRdb keeps only in-frame clonotypes and omits some of them. The sample lists approximately 100,000 clones, around 95% occurring once. The sequence was obtained from a human donor in good health. This chain connects TRBV19 to TRBJ2-1, with 8 bases identical to TRBD2. Source material: T cells isolated from PBMCs. CDR3 loop: CASGSGRMSEQFF. The CDR3 DNA reads as TGTGCCAGTGGGAGCGGGAGAATGAGTGAGCAGTTCTTC.